This entry features one T cell receptor (beta chain) sequence. The antigen is undetermined. The sample comes from a study of T cell repertoires in cytomegalovirus infection. TCRdb processed the reads anew with MiXCR; each CDR3 protein has one entry. This sample has about 350,000 distinct CDR3 sequences, with about 35% found just once. Germline CDR1 is LNHDA and CDR2 is SQIVND (reference sequence). V was clipped by 3 bases and J by 3 bases, with 11 bases between them. The CDR3 spans 14 residues. The chain employs TRBV19 and TRBJ1-2; D remains ambiguous. Sequencing used cultured PBMCs, obtained from culture after CMV antigen stimulation. The receptor's source is a human donor in good health (CMV status not recorded). Some clones in this sample may be carry-over from other donors' samples. The CDR3 region has the DNA TGTGCCAGTAGTATCGCGCAGGCTTACTATGGCTACACCTTC. Translation: CASSIAQAYYGYTF.